This T cell receptor beta chain is drawn from a study of T cell responses to AZD1222 COVID-19 vaccine. Study-level points and caveats: Seropositive at baseline were only a handful of AZD1222 recipients.

Profiling relied on immunoSEQ multiplex PCR, and the TCRdb table lists in-frame clones only, not all of them. Among tens of thousands of clones listed, 87% were seen once. On this clone itself: Its antigen is unknown.

This sample comprised peripheral blood, obtained 28 days after the second AZD1222 dose. The source is an adult who received the AZD1222 COVID-19 vaccine.

CDR3 residues: CASSQVGRSGCYEQYF. In nucleotides, the CDR3 is TGCGCCAGCAGCCAAGTCGGCAGATCTGGATGCTACGAGCAGTACTTC. This chain connects TRBV4-3 to TRBJ2-7; the D is unclear. The V gene's germline CDR1 is LGHNA and CDR2 YSLEER. V lost 1 base, J lost 3 bases, and 16 bases lay in between. CDR3 size: 16 residues.